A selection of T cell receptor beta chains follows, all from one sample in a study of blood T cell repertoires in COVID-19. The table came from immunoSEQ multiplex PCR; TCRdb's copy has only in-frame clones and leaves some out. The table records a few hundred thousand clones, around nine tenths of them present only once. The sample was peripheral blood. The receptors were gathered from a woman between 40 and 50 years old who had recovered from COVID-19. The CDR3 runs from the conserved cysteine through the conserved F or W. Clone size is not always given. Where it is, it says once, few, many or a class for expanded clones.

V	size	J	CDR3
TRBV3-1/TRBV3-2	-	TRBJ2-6	CASSQDRGGNGANVLTF
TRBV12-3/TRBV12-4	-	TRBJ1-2	CASSSGLNYGYTF
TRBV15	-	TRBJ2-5	CATSSDRPLAGQETQYF
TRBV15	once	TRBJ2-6	CATSTNPGQSLSGANVLTF
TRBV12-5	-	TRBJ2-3	CASSGSTDTQYF
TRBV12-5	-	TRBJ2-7	CASGLVIFGAREGLHEQYF
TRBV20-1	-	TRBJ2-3	CSARSLDTQYF
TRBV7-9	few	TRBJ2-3	CASSFVPGQGPSTDTQYF
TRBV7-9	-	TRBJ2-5	CASSFGQGQETQYF
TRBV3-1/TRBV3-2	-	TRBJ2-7	CASSRRTVTYEQYF
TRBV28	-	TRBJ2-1	CASSSLAGEAYNEQFF
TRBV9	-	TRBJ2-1	CASSVEGVAVAGALDEQFF
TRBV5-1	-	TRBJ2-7	CASSVGTVGVLTSYEQYF
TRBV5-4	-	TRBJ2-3	CASTGAGSTDTQYF
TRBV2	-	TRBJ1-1	CASSEIGGNTEAFF
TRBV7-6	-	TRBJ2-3	CASSQGTSGNPDTQYF
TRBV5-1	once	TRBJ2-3	CASSRSGSDFSDTQYF
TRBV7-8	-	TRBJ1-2	CASSLSDYGYTF
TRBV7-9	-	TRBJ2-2	CASSLRDRVRTGELFF
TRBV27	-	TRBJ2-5	CASSPAPGGGETQYF
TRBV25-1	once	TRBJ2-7	CASSVLTGKEQYF
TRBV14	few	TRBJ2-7	CASSQVAGVDYEQYF
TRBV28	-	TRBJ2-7	CASSSPNRVNEQYF
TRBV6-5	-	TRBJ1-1	CASTYRDLVTEAFF
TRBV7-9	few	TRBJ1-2	CASSLPAGPLTNYGYTF
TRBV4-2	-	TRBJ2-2	CASSPGGQMVAGAGELFF
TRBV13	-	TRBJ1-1	CASSLDRLNTEAFF
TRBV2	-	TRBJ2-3	CASPREGLAGGRDTQYF
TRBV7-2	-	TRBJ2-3	CASSTRTGFPDTQYF
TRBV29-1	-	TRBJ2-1	CSVQLAAAYNEQFF
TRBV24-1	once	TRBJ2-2	CATSDPGVGELFF
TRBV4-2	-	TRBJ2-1	CASSQDLGIWDEQFF
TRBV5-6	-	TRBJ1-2	CASSAQGTGGRGYTF
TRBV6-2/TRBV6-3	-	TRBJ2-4	CASSRGQLNIQYF
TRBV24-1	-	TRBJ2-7	CATSDSYRIREQYF
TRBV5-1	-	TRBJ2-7	CASSWTGTSSYEQYF
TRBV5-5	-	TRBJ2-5	CASSSRTVQGETQYF
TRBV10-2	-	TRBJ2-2	CASSKQAPNTGELFF
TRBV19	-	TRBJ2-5	CASSTLADAAQYF
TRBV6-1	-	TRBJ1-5	CASSETWGQPQHF
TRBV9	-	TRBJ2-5	CASSAPDRGQETQYF
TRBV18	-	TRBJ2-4	CASSPVTLAGGHGNKNIQYF
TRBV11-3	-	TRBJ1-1	CASSLSSAGLGEAFF
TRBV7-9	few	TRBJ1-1	CASSPRGGMNTEAFF
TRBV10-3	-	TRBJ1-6	CAISTGTGDSPLHF
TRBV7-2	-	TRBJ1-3	CASSLPSRGGNTIYF
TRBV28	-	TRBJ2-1	CASSFRTVLAKEQFF
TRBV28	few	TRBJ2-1	CASSPLTSGIYNEQFF
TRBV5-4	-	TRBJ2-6	CASSLDGLAGAGANVLTF
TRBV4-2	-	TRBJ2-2	CASSQENAATTVTGELFF
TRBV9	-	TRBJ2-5	CASSVATSGRAETQYF
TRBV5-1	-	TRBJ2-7	CASSLGGYEQYF
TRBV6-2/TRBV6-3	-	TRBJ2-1	CASSYYGSPSSNHEQFF
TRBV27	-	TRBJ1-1	CASSFSGRANTEAFF
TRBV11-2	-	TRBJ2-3	CASSLELASGRGGTQYF
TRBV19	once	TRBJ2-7	CASKDSPSSYEQYF
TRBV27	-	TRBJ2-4	CASSSITGEMAKNIQYF
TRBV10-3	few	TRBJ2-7	CAISEQRDRGAEQYF
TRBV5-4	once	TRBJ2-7	CASSLGTSGRTVYEQYF